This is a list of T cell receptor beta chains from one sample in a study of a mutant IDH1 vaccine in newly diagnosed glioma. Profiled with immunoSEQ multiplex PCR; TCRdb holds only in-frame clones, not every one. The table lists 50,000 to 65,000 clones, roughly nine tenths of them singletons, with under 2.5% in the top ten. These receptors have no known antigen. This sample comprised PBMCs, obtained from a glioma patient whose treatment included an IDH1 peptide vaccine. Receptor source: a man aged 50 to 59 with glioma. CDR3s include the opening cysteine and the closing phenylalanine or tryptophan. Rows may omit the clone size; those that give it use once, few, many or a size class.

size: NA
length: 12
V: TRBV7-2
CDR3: CASSPRNTEAFF

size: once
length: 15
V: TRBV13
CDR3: CASSLQGGRTYEQYF

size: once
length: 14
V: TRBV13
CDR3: CASSSGLAGETQYF

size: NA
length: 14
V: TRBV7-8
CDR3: CASSADRGTDTQYF

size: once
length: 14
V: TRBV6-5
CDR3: CASSYQVLNTEAFF

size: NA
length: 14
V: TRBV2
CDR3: CASRGDGSNQPQHF

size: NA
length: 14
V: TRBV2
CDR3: CASSRTGNNQPQHF

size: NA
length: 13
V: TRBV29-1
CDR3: CSVVLQLGATQYF

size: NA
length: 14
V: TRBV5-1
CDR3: CASGLAGSLAEQYF

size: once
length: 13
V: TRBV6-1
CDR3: CASGPGLNEKLFF

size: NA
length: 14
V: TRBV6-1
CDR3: CASSVTGTSYEQYF

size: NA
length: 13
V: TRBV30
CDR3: CAWSGGNIQPQHF

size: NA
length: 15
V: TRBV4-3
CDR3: CASSQDRGPNQPQHF

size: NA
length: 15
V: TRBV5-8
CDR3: CASSMTGIVGQPQHF

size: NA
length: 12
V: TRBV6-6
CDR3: CASMDRYYEQYF

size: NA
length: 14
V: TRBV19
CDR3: CASSIAGGDDEQYF

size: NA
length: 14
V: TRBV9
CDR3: CASSGNREGEKLFF

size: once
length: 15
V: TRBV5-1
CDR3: CASRDREISYNEQFF

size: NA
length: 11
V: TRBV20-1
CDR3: CSASGDDTQYF

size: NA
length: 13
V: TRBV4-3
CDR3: CASSQDHGYEQYF

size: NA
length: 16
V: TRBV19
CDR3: CASSIVAGQGYNEQFF

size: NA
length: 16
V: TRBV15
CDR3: CATSTNQEGGLETQYF

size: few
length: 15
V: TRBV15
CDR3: CATREGNSGIYGYTF

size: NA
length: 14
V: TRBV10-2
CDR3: CASSQRQGGNEQFF

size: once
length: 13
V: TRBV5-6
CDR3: CASSFRTGAGYTF

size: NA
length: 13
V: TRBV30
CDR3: CAWSGVGEVTQYF

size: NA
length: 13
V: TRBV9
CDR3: CASTQGVTYGYTF

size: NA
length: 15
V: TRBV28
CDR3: CASNTADESTLEQYF

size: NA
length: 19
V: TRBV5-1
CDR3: CASSPHKIGRESYNSPLHF

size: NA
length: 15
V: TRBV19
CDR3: CASNKTVPYTDTQYF

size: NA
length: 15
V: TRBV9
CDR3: CASSASTGFDYGYTF

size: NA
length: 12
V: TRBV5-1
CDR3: CASRDGNTEAFF

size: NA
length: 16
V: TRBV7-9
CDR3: CASSLFGRGNNQPQHF

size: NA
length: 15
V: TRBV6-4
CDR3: CASSQTGTGNEKLFF

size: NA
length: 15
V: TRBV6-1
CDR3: CASSDSWTGPYEQYF

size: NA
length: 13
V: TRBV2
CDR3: CASRGPDQETQYF

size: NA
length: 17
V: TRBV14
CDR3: CASSQAIPTAARYEQYF

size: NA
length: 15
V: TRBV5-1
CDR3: CASSLDVAGGNEQYF

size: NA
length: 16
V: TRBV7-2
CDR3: CASSLSSFRGGETQYF

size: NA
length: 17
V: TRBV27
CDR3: CASSFAVGRVPPYEQYF

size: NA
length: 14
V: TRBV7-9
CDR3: CASSLEGRGGSLHF

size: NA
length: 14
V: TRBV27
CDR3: CASSFGGGNTEAFF

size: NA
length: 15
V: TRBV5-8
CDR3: CASSISREWRETQYF

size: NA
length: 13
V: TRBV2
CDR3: CASNGLVITGYTF

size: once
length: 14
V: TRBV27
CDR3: CASSLRRGTYGYTF

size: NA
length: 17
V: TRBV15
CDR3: CATSSPGQGSGANVLTF

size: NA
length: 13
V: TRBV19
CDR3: CASSTFPSGELFF

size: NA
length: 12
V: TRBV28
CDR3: CASSLAYNEQFF

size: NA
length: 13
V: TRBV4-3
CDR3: CASSQDRAGEQFF

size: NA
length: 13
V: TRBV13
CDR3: CASSFGASETQYF